This entry lists 27 T cell receptor beta chains sequenced from one sample in a study of cytomegalovirus exposure and HLA in healthy donors. Libraries were prepared by immunoSEQ multiplex PCR; TCRdb keeps only in-frame clonotypes and omits some of them. The repertoire has about 110,000 clones, around nine tenths of them found once; the top ten carry approximately 2%. The sample was PBMCs. The receptors stem from a woman under 30 in good health and CMV-seronegative.

This chain links TRBV7-2 with TRBJ2-7; D possibly corresponds to TRBD2 (6 bases). Trimming stripped 3 bases from V and 7 bases from J, with 10 bases between. The germline V gene encodes CDR1 SGHTA and CDR2 FQGNSA. This CDR3 is built from 12 residues. The CDR3 region has the DNA TGTGCCAGCAGCTTTCCGGGGGTGGAGCAGTACTTC. Translation: CASSFPGVEQYF.

The V and J genes are TRBV6-5 and TRBJ2-5; D remains ambiguous. Trimming removed 2 bases from V and 1 base from J, with 8 bases in between. Germline V lookup: CDR1 MNHEY, CDR2 SVGAGI. This CDR3 has 14 residues. The DNA of the CDR3 is TGTGCCAGCAGTTACAGGCAGGCCCAAGAGACCCAGTACTTC. Protein product: CASSYRQAQETQYF.

The CDR3, as DNA: TGTGCCAGCAGCTTAGTTGTGACAGGGACCATTAACTATGGCTACACCTTC. Translation gives CASSLVVTGTINYGYTF. The genes are TRBV7-2 and TRBJ1-2; 7 bases match TRBD1. There are 17 residues in the CDR3. The V and J ends lost 1 base and 1 base, in that order; junction bases with no gene match: 9. CDR1 and CDR2 (germline): SGHTA, FQGNSA.

This sequence joins TRBV5-4 and TRBJ1-2; the match to TRBD1 covers 8 bases. The CDR3 is made up of 13 amino acids. CDR1 and CDR2 from the germline V gene are SGHNT and YYREEE (reference sequence). With 4 bases clipped from V and 6 bases from J, the junction kept 5 bases outside the gene matches. Here the CDR3 reads CASSQTGADGYTF. CDR3 DNA sequence: TGTGCCAGCAGCCAGACAGGGGCCGATGGCTACACCTTC. Using reference TRBV5-4 and TRBJ1-2 for the parts outside the CDR3, the full variable domain is ETGVTQSPTHLIKTRGQQVTLRCSSQSGHNTVSWYQQALGQGPQFIFQYYREEENGRGNFPPRFSGLQFPNYSSELNVNALELDDSALYLCASSQTGADGYTFGSGTRLTVV.

The rearrangement uses TRBV7-6 and TRBJ2-2; maybe TRBD2 (6 bases). V was trimmed by 1 base and J by 4 bases, leaving 19 bases between them. The germline V gene has CDR1 SGHVS and CDR2 FNYEAQ. The CDR3 is 18 amino acids. The CDR3 region has the DNA TGTGCCAGCAGCTTAGAGGTGGGAGGACGAGTTAGCACCGGGGAGCTGTTTTTT. Translation: CASSLEVGGRVSTGELFF.

This chain uses TRBV6-4 with TRBJ2-3, with TRBD2 matching over 10 bases. This CDR3 region has 15 residues. V was clipped by 2 bases and J by 4 bases; unmatched bases: 3. Germline CDR1 MRHNA, CDR2 SNTAGT. CDR3 loop: CASSDSGGAADTQYF. The CDR3 bases are TGTGCCAGCAGTGACAGCGGGGGGGCAGCAGATACGCAGTATTTT.

This clone was seen a single time. J is TRBJ1-4 and V is TRBV4-3; the D gene is possibly TRBD1 (5 bases). Trimming took 4 bases from V and 0 from J, leaving 18 bases between them. The V gene's germline CDR1 is LGHNA and CDR2 YSLEER. The CDR3 extends over 18 amino acids. CDR3: CASSRPSYGGATNEKLFF. DNA for the CDR3: TGCGCCAGCAGCCGCCCTAGTTACGGGGGTGCAACTAATGAAAAACTGTTTTTT.

This sequence joins TRBV7-2 and TRBJ1-2; 7 nucleotides line up with TRBD1. CDR3 length: 14 amino acids. The V segment lost 3 bases and the J segment 2 bases; nucleotides outside the gene matches: 3. CDR1 and CDR2 (germline): SGHTA, FQGNSA. The CDR3 region is CASSLDRYNYGYTF. The CDR3, as DNA: TGTGCCAGCAGCTTGGACAGGTACAACTATGGCTACACCTTC.

The rearrangement joins TRBV5-1 to TRBJ2-3; 10 nucleotides line up with TRBD2. The CDR3 extends over 14 amino acids. CDR1 and CDR2 (germline): SGHRS, YFSETQ. Trimming removed 1 base from V and 5 bases from J; junction bases left unmatched: 1. The CDR3 nucleotides are TGCGCCAGCAGCTTGAGCGGGGGGGGAGATACGCAGTATTTT. Amino acid sequence: CASSLSGGGDTQYF.

The chain couples TRBV5-8 to TRBJ2-7; D may be TRBD2 (6 bases). CDR1 is SGHTS, CDR2 YDEGEE, per germline. V was pared by 4 bases and J by 0 bases, with 14 bases between. This CDR3 is 15 amino acids long. The CDR3, as DNA: TGTGCCAGCAGCCCCAGGGCGGGGAGCTCCTACGAGCAGTACTTC. Encoded protein: CASSPRAGSSYEQYF.

The V call is TRBV7-6, the J call TRBJ2-7; 9 bases line up with TRBD1. Germline CDR1 reads SGHVS; CDR2 reads FNYEAQ. V lost 4 bases, J lost 5 bases, and 3 bases stayed unmatched. The CDR3 is 13 residues long. The CDR3 protein is CASSSGDRDEQYF. The CDR3 DNA reads TGTGCCAGCAGCTCGGGGGACAGGGACGAGCAGTACTTC.

The gene calls are TRBV5-1 and TRBJ1-1; TRBD1 matches 9 bases. The CDR3 has 15 amino acids. Trimming at V came to 4 bases and at J to 1 base, leaving 5 bases not matched to a gene. The germline CDR1 and CDR2 sequences are SGHRS and YFSETQ. The CDR3 here is CASSTGTGWNTEAFF. The CDR3 DNA follows: TGCGCCAGCAGCACCGGGACAGGGTGGAACACTGAAGCTTTCTTT.

The chain has TRBV4-2 and TRBJ2-7; 7 nucleotides line up with TRBD2. The germline V gene has CDR1 LGHNA and CDR2 YNFKEQ. The trim removed 6 bases at V and 3 bases at J, leaving 8 bases unmatched. CDR3 length: 14 residues. The CDR3 is CASSLPGTNYEQYF. The CDR3 bases are TGTGCCAGCAGTCTTCCCGGGACTAACTACGAGCAGTACTTC.

The chain is built from TRBV11-2 and TRBJ2-2; the match to TRBD1 covers 7 bases. This CDR3 has 15 residues. The V gene end was trimmed by 5 bases and the J gene end by 5 bases; junction bases not matched to a gene: 8. Germline V gene sequence: CDR1 SGHAT, CDR2 FQNNGV. DNA for the CDR3: TGTGCCAGCAGCCCCTTACGCAGGGGGACCGGGGAGCTGTTTTTT. Its translation is CASSPLRRGTGELFF.

This chain links TRBV7-3 with TRBJ1-1; no clear D. This CDR3 region has 13 residues. The V end lost 2 bases, the J end lost 2 bases, and 6 bases lay between the germline ends. Germline V CDR1 and CDR2: SGHTA, FQGTGA. The CDR3 region has the DNA TGTGCCAGCAGCTTAGGAGAAAACACTGAAGCTTTCTTT. As protein: CASSLGENTEAFF.

The chain recombines TRBV9 with TRBJ2-5, with a tentative D call TRBD2 (6 bases). Trimming took off 5 bases at V and 7 bases at J, with 21 bases between the two ends. This CDR3 region has 15 residues. Germline V CDR1 and CDR2: SGDLS, YYNGEE. The CDR3 region is CASSPQERTTGTQYF. CDR3 bases: TGTGCCAGCAGTCCCCAGGAGCGGACTACCGGGACCCAGTACTTC. Full variable domain (missing parts from reference TRBV9 and TRBJ2-5): DSGVTQTPKHLITATGQRVTLRCSPRSGDLSVYWYQQSLDQGLQFLIQYYNGEERAKGNILERFSAQQFPDLHSELNLSSLELGDSALYFCASSPQERTTGTQYFGPGTRLLVL.

The gene calls are TRBV10-3 and TRBJ2-3; perhaps TRBD1 as D (6 bases). Germline loops: CDR1 ENHRY, CDR2 SYGVKD. The V end lost 0 bases, the J end lost 4 bases, and 8 bases lay between the germline ends. CDR3 length equals 14 residues. CDR3 DNA sequence: TGTGCCATCAGTGAGTCGAAGGGGGCAGATACGCAGTATTTT. Translating it yields CAISESKGADTQYF.

The rearrangement joins TRBV5-6 to TRBJ1-3; the D gene is possibly TRBD1 (5 bases). The ends were cut back, 0 bases at V and 8 bases at J, with 24 bases in the middle. CDR1 and CDR2 (germline): SGHDT, YYEEEE. The CDR3 contains 18 residues. CDR3 in DNA: TGTGCCAGCAGCTTGGCATCCCTCTCGGGAGGGGAAATATACACCATATATTTT. As protein: CASSLASLSGGEIYTIYF.

The table lists this clone with a count of one. The chain carries TRBV9 and TRBJ2-7, with a possible D match to TRBD2 (5 bases). Between the trimmed V and J ends, which lost 0 bases and 6 bases, there was a span of 10 bases. The CDR3 spans 13 residues. From germline, CDR1 is SGDLS and CDR2 YYNGEE. This chain's CDR3 is CASSVDGDREQYF. The CDR3 DNA reads TGTGCCAGCAGCGTAGACGGGGATCGCGAGCAGTACTTC.

The chain links TRBV2 to TRBJ2-1, with TRBD2 matching over 8 bases. The CDR3 runs to 14 residues. Germline V gene lookup returns CDR1 SNHLY and CDR2 FYNNEI. The junction had 7 bases not matched to a gene; V was cut back by 6 bases and J by 6 bases. The CDR3 DNA sequence: TGTGCCAGCAGGGTAGCGGGGCGGTTCAATGAGCAGTTCTTC. The encoded protein is CASRVAGRFNEQFF.

This chain connects TRBV7-7 to TRBJ1-4; D may be TRBD1 (6 bases). The CDR3 runs to 13 residues. Trimming pared 1 base from V and 6 bases from J, leaving 6 bases between. CDR1 SSHAT and CDR2 FNYEAQ come from the germline V gene (reference sequence). The CDR3 is CASSLDRDEKLFF. DNA of the CDR3: TGTGCCAGCAGCTTAGACAGGGATGAAAAACTGTTTTTT.

The chain has TRBV9 and TRBJ1-2, with D unclear. V was pared by 7 bases and J by 3 bases, with 13 bases between. The CDR3 runs to 13 residues. From germline, CDR1 is SGDLS and CDR2 YYNGEE. In DNA, the CDR3 is TGTGCCAGCGGGATGGGCGGGCACTATGGCTACACCTTC. Protein product: CASGMGGHYGYTF.

The V call is TRBV5-1, the J call TRBJ2-3, with D tentatively TRBD1 (5 bases). Germline-derived CDR1 and CDR2 are SGHRS and YFSETQ. CDR3 length: 14 amino acids. V was clipped by 7 bases and J by 0 bases, with 12 bases between them. The CDR3 nucleotides are TGCGCCAGCGGTAGACAGTCTAGCACAGATACGCAGTATTTT. Translating gives CASGRQSSTDTQYF.

The chain links TRBV5-4 to TRBJ2-3; 7 positions agree with TRBD2. CDR1 SGHNT and CDR2 YYREEE come from the germline V gene (reference sequence). V was pared by 4 bases and J by 2 bases, with 7 bases of the junction left unmatched. The CDR3 covers 15 residues. The CDR3 nucleotides are TGTGCCAGCAGCCCCAGGCAGCGGGACACAGATACGCAGTATTTT. This gives the protein CASSPRQRDTDTQYF.

This clone appeared once. This sequence joins TRBV4-1 and TRBJ2-6, with a tentative D call TRBD1 (6 bases). V was shortened by 4 bases and J by 1 base, with 20 bases between the two germline ends. Germline CDR1 is MGHRA and CDR2 is YSYEKL. This CDR3 spans 19 amino acids. CDR3: CASSPPGQGLGSGANVLTF. DNA for the CDR3: TGCGCCAGCAGCCCGCCGGGGCAGGGGTTGGGATCTGGGGCCAACGTCCTGACTTTC.

This clone is a singleton in its sample. This chain links TRBV11-2 with TRBJ2-3; tentatively, D is TRBD2 (6 bases). From germline, CDR1 is SGHAT and CDR2 FQNNGV. V shed 1 base and J shed 2 bases, with 13 bases lying between them. The CDR3 loop spans 16 amino acids. The chain's CDR3 is CASSLAVGRVTDTQYF. The CDR3 nucleotides read TGTGCCAGCAGCTTAGCGGTCGGGAGAGTCACAGATACGCAGTATTTT. Looking up the rest from reference TRBV11-2 and TRBJ2-3 gives the full variable domain: EAGVAQSPRYKIIEKRQSVAFWCNPISGHATLYWYQQILGQGPKLLIQFQNNGVVDDSQLPKDRFSAERLKGVDSTLKIQPAKLEDSAVYLCASSLAVGRVTDTQYFGPGTRLTVL.

The V and J genes are TRBV27 and TRBJ1-5; D might be TRBD1 (6 bases). V lost 5 bases to trimming and J lost 5 bases, with 10 bases between them. The CDR3 is 13 amino acids. In germline, CDR1 is MNHEY, CDR2 SMNVEV (reference sequence). The CDR3 coding sequence is TGTGCCAGCAGTGCGGACAGCTATCAGCCCCAGCATTTT. Translated, it gives CASSADSYQPQHF.